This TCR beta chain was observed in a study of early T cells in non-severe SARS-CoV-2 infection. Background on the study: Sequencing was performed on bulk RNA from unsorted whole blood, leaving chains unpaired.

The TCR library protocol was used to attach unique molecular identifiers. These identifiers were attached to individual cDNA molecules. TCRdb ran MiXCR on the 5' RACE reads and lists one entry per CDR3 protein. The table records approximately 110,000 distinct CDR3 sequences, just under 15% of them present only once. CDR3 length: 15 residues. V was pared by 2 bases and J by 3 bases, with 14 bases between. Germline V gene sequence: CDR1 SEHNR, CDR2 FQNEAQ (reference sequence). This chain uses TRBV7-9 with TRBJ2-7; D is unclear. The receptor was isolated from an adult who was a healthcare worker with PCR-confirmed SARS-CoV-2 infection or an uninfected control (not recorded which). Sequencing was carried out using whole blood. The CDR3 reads CASSLRDIPHYEQYF. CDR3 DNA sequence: TGTGCCAGCAGCTTACGCGACATACCTCACTACGAGCAGTACTTC.